The subject of this entry is one T cell receptor (beta chain). Its antigen is currently not known. Per-nucleotide qualities are absent, and no much larger clonotype sits a single base away. The source of the sample is a study of PD-1 blockade in classical Hodgkin lymphoma (dated by TCRdb to the early 2020s). Background for the entire study: Nivolumab dosing was 3 mg/kg intravenously every 2 weeks, continuing until either disease progression or unacceptable toxicity. To define a peripheral blood immune signature of response to PD-1 blockade in classical Hodgkin lymphoma, the study combined TCR beta sequencing with CyTOF.

The Qiagen DNeasy kit was used to extract genomic DNA both from unsorted PBMCs and from the negatively selected CD4+ and CD8+ fractions. Using primers that anneal to V and J segments, immunoSEQ multiplex PCR amplified the TCR beta CDR3 regions. A synthetic immune receptor repertoire was used to minimize amplification bias, and any residual bias was removed computationally once sequencing was done. On the study's bioinformatics: Repertoire diversity was quantified as the Shannon entropy index using custom Python scripts. Unsorted, CD4+ and CD8+ repertoires were analyzed separately, except for combined analyses in which CD4+ and CD8+ sequences were merged in silico. Clonal expansion was defined as at least a 2-fold frequency increase after treatment relative to C1D1, with a pseudocount of 0.5 for undetected baseline clones. Singleton clones were defined as clones with 0 or 1 copy at C1D1, and non-singleton clones were defined as clones with 2 or more copies. By matching protein sequences in sorted samples from the same patient, clones expanded in unsorted samples were annotated as CD4+, CD8+ or unknown. Diversity changes from C1D1 to C4D1 were tested in paired samples using Wilcoxon tests. Drawn from immuneACCESS, this table holds only the in-frame rearrangements with V and J called that TCRdb kept. Clones are partly lost; checked studies trace under half to an unresolved V gene and leave the rest unexplained. V, J and clone size derive from that table, while D and trimming were established from the DNA sequence. For this sample there are fewer than 15,000 clones; 85% to 90% appear just once. The ten biggest clones cover 35% to 40% of the sample.

Broader findings and caveats from the paper: Baseline diversity similar to that of newly diagnosed patients was observed in trial patients achieving complete response, whereas significantly lower diversity was observed in partial responders and progressors. Lower diversity was seen in patients whose nivolumab began less than 1 year after ASCT, and these patients were left out of later analyses so that immune reconstitution would not confound the results. Baseline TCR diversity was reported to be lower in newly diagnosed patients than in healthy donors, and even lower in relapsed/refractory patients. Only a single clinical trial cohort was studied, and what caused the repertoire differences, possibly disease activity or prior therapy, remained undefined. By C4D1, a significant rise was seen in CD4+ TCR diversity but not in CD8+ TCR diversity (p=0.0027 vs p=0.16), and the rise was most apparent among complete responders (p=0.02).

In the paper's terms, the time point label means: cycle 1 day 1 (C1D1), immediately before nivolumab initiation. Every trial patient had relapsed following autologous stem cell transplantation, and prior brentuximab vedotin exposure was what differed among cohorts A, B and C. The trial cohort comprised 56 patients with relapsed/refractory classical Hodgkin lymphoma whose best overall responses were complete response, partial response or progressive disease. In the multi-cohort phase II CheckMate 205 trial, trial patients received single-agent nivolumab. An independent review committee assessed best overall response by applying the 2007 International Working Group response criteria. Trial PBMCs were collected just before the start of nivolumab (C1D1) and during therapy at cycle 2 day 1 and cycle 4 day 1. After peripheral blood was drawn into 8 mL Vacutainer Cell Preparation Tubes, PBMCs were isolated by centrifugation and then cryopreserved.

The CDR3 spans 13 residues, from the cysteine through the phenylalanine. The retained sequence is limited to the CDR3, 39 bases, with the frame set at the first base. V and J lose 2 bases and 2 bases, and a span of 7 bases separates them. CDR1 MNHEY and CDR2 SVGAGI were looked up in the germline V gene. The sequencing here drew on peripheral blood mononuclear cells (PBMCs), taken at baseline. The origin of this receptor is a human donor with classical Hodgkin lymphoma. The chain is assembled from TRBV6-5 and TRBJ2-7, with the D gene call left open. The CDR3 corresponds to CASSYAPPYEQYF. At the DNA level, the sequence is TGTGCCAGCAGTTACGCCCCCCCCTACGAGCAGTACTTC.